The 27 T cell receptor beta chains given below trace back to one sample, sequenced in a study of Graves' ophthalmopathy and Graves' hyperthyroidism. Using RNA transcripts, the TCR beta CDR3 regions were amplified. First-round RT-PCR with HTBI primers preceded a second-round multiplex PCR. TCRdb fed the multiplex PCR reads into MiXCR, producing one record per CDR3 protein. This table has 200,000 to 300,000 distinct CDR3 sequences, around 45% appearing once. The source material was peripheral blood. These receptors all stem from an adult man with Graves' ophthalmopathy.

The chain links TRBV2 to TRBJ2-5; TRBD2 matches at 12 bases. V lost 2 bases to trimming and J lost 5 bases; unmatched junction nucleotides: 3. The CDR3 consists of 15 residues. The V gene's germline CDR1 is SNHLY and CDR2 FYNNEI. In DNA form, the CDR3 reads TGTGCCAGCAGTGAATTCGGACTAGCGGGGGAGACCCAGTACTTC. Amino acid sequence: CASSEFGLAGETQYF.

This clonotype was seen ten or more times. CDR3 region: CSVVPGGNQPQHF. DNA of the CDR3: TGCAGCGTTGTGCCGGGGGGCAATCAGCCCCAGCATTTT. This sequence joins TRBV29-1 and TRBJ1-5; a weak D match, TRBD1 (5 bases). The CDR3 length is 13 residues. Germline CDR1 is SQVTM and CDR2 is ANQGSEA. V was cut by 4 bases and J by 2 bases, with 9 bases left in between.

V is TRBV9 and J is TRBJ1-6, with D hard to call. The CDR3 sequence is 15 residues long. Germline values: CDR1 SGDLS, CDR2 YYNGEE. The ends were cut back, 5 bases at V and 15 bases at J, with 24 bases in the middle. Here the CDR3 DNA reads TGTGCCAGCAGTTCCTCTTCTGAGGGCTTCTCGCACCTCCACTTT. Its translation: CASSSSSEGFSHLHF.

This CDR3 is CSVGWAAHQGETQYF. CDR3 in DNA: TGCAGCGTTGGTTGGGCGGCCCATCAGGGGGAGACCCAGTACTTC. The chain recombines TRBV29-1 with TRBJ2-5; a possible D gene is TRBD1 (6 bases). In germline, CDR1 is SQVTM, CDR2 ANQGSEA. This CDR3 contains 15 residues. Trimming pared 4 bases from V and 5 bases from J, leaving 20 bases between.

V and J are TRBV7-9 and TRBJ2-7; tentatively, D is TRBD1 or TRBD2 (7 bases each). Trimming removed 7 bases from V and 5 bases from J, with 21 bases in between. CDR3 size: 15 residues. Germline loops: CDR1 SEHNR, CDR2 FQNEAQ (reference sequence). In nucleotides, the CDR3 is TGTGCCAGCACCATAAGAGCAGGGGGGGTCGACGAGCAGTACTTC. Translation: CASTIRAGGVDEQYF.

The chain is built from TRBV12-3 or TRBV12-4 and TRBJ1-5; D remains unclear. This CDR3 comprises 12 residues. V was trimmed by 5 bases and J by 12 bases, leaving 14 bases between them. The CDR3 loop is CASSRNPTLQHF. CDR3 bases: TGTGCCAGCAGTCGCAACCCGACGCTCCAGCATTTT.

The chain is built from TRBV7-9 and TRBJ2-7; the match to TRBD1 covers 8 bases. The trim removed 5 bases at V and 7 bases at J, leaving 10 bases unmatched. Germline V gene data show CDR1 as SEHNR and CDR2 as FQNEAQ (reference sequence). The CDR3 has 14 residues. The CDR3: CASSPGSGGNEQYF. CDR3 in DNA: TGTGCCAGCAGCCCAGGGTCAGGGGGCAATGAGCAGTACTTC.

In regard to this clonotype: At one end the junction does not follow the germline gene, possibly because of a read error. The chain couples TRBV5-1 to TRBJ2-6; tentative D call: TRBD2 (6 bases). The CDR3 length is 15 residues. The germline V gene has CDR1 SGHRS and CDR2 YFSETQ. CDR3 region: CASSWGDPGANVLTF. Written as DNA, the CDR3 is TGTGCCAGCAGTTGGGGGGATCCTGGGGCCAACGTCCTGACTTTC.

This rearrangement joins TRBV6-6 to TRBJ2-5; D ambiguous. Trimming left V 5 bases short and J 5 bases short, with 15 bases between. The CDR3 extends over 14 amino acids. Germline CDR1 and CDR2: MNHNY and SVGAGI (reference sequence). The CDR3 DNA follows: TGTGCCAGCAGTAGCGTCGGAGCCCAGGAGACCCAGTACTTC. It specifies CASSSVGAQETQYF.

The chain combines TRBV29-1 with TRBJ2-2; D is possibly TRBD1 (5 bases). CDR1 SQVTM and CDR2 ANQGSEA come from the germline V gene. Trimming left V 3 bases short and J 3 bases short, with 8 bases between. This CDR3 contains 13 residues. CDR3 sequence: CSVDLGHTGELFF. CDR3 in DNA: TGCAGCGTTGATTTGGGGCACACCGGGGAGCTGTTTTTT.

This sequence joins TRBV12-3 or TRBV12-4 and TRBJ1-2, with TRBD1 matching 8 bases. J lost 4 bases, V lost 5 bases, and 12 bases had no gene match. CDR3 length: 16 residues. CDR3: CASSLGGDRTAYGYTF. The DNA for the CDR3 is TGTGCCAGCAGTCTGGGGGGGGACAGGACCGCCTATGGCTACACCTTC.

In this sample, this clonotype turned up many times. This chain connects TRBV2 to TRBJ2-7, with unresolved D. The ends were cut back, 6 bases at V and 0 bases at J, with 9 bases in the middle. The CDR3 extends over 13 amino acids. CDR1 SNHLY and CDR2 FYNNEI come from the germline V gene. The CDR3 DNA reads TGTGCCAGCAGCGCCCAGGCCTCCTACGAGCAGTACTTC. Protein product: CASSAQASYEQYF. Combining the CDR3 with reference TRBV2 and TRBJ2-7 gives the whole variable domain EPEVTQTPSHQVTQMGQEVILRCVPISNHLYFYWYRQILGQKVEFLVSFYNNEISEKSEIFDDQFSVERPDGSNFTLKIRSTKLEDSAMYFCASSAQASYEQYFGPGTRLTVT.

This chain uses TRBV12-5 with TRBJ1-2; 7 bases match TRBD1. This CDR3 has 11 amino acids. Per the germline V gene, CDR1 is LGHNT and CDR2 is FRNRAP. CDR3 nucleotides: TGTGCAACACGGACAGGCTATGGCTACACCTTC. Protein: CATRTGYGYTF.

This chain joins TRBV7-2 and TRBJ2-2; no clear D. Germline CDR1 SGHTA, CDR2 FQGNSA. V was shortened by 2 bases and J by 7 bases, with 11 bases between the two germline ends. The CDR3 length is 14 residues. The CDR3 region has the DNA TGTGCCAGCAGCTTACTAAAGGTTGGCGGGGAGCTGTTTTTT. Protein product: CASSLLKVGGELFF.

This clonotype appeared a single time. This rearrangement joins TRBV7-2 to TRBJ2-5; 7 nucleotides line up with TRBD1. Unmatched junction bases numbered 14, after V lost 5 bases and J lost 5 bases. CDR1 is SGHTA, CDR2 FQGNSA, per germline. This CDR3 region has 16 residues. This CDR3 reads CASSQEQRGLRETQYF. Written as DNA, the CDR3 is TGTGCCAGCAGCCAAGAGCAGAGGGGGCTTAGGGAGACCCAGTACTTC.

The chain employs TRBV9 and TRBJ2-7; D could derive from TRBD1 or TRBD2 (6 bases each). Trimming cost V 4 bases and J 7 bases, with 21 bases left between them. The CDR3 totals 15 residues. The germline gives CDR1 SGDLS, CDR2 YYNGEE. The CDR3 nucleotides are TGTGCCAGCAGCCGAGGGGGGCACACATCGAGGGAGCAGTACTTC. It yields the protein CASSRGGHTSREQYF.

At least ten counts were recorded for this clonotype. CDR3 sequence reads: CATSTGRKAFF. DNA for the CDR3: TGTGCCACCAGTACAGGACGGAAAGCTTTCTTT. The J gene is TRBJ1-1, the V gene TRBV24-1, with D possibly being TRBD1 (5 bases). From germline, CDR1 is KGHDR and CDR2 SFDVKD. The CDR3 is 11 residues long. V lost 6 bases and J lost 9, with 10 bases in between.

Only a few counts were recorded for this clonotype. This chain connects TRBV10-3 to TRBJ2-2, with 10 positions matching TRBD2. This CDR3 spans 14 amino acids. Germline CDR1 and CDR2: ENHRY and SYGVKD. V dropped 6 bases and J dropped 7; count of bases not matched to a gene: 5. CDR3 residues: CAISREREGGELFF. The CDR3 nucleotides are TGTGCCATCAGCAGAGAGCGGGAGGGCGGGGAGCTGTTTTTT.

The genes are TRBV6-5 and TRBJ2-7; perhaps D is TRBD1 or TRBD2 (6 bases each). The CDR3 extends over 14 amino acids. Germline CDR1 is MNHEY and CDR2 is SVGAGI. Trimming stripped 11 bases from V and 2 bases from J, with 19 bases between. The CDR3 nucleotides read TGTGCCTGCCACGTAGGGGGACTCACCTACGAGCAGTACTTC. This translates into CACHVGGLTYEQYF.

The chain combines TRBV7-2 with TRBJ1-5; no firm D call. Trimming left V 8 bases short and J 4 bases short, with 15 bases between. This CDR3 has 14 amino acids. The germline V gene encodes CDR1 SGHTA and CDR2 FQGNSA. The CDR3, as DNA: TGTGCCAGCTCTCTCCACAAGCAAAATCAGCCCCAGCATTTT. The encoded protein is CASSLHKQNQPQHF.

This clonotype was observed a few times. The chain joins TRBV12-3 or TRBV12-4 to TRBJ1-3, with 11 positions matching TRBD1. The CDR3 runs 17 residues. The V segment lost 6 bases and the J segment 4 bases; nucleotides outside the gene matches: 11. Here the CDR3 reads CASSFRTGGYNGNTIYF. CDR3 bases: TGTGCCAGCAGCTTTCGGACAGGGGGCTACAACGGAAACACCATATATTTT.

This clonotype was detected many times. The V gene is TRBV10-3, the J gene TRBJ2-6, with a possible D match to TRBD1 (6 bases). CDR3 length equals 14 residues. V dropped 10 bases and J dropped 4 bases, with 14 bases sitting between them. In germline, CDR1 is ENHRY, CDR2 SYGVKD. The CDR3 DNA reads as TGTGCCAGCTCGCAGGGGTACGGGGCCAACGTCCTGACTTTC. This encodes CASSQGYGANVLTF.

The chain uses TRBV7-9 and TRBJ2-7, with D possibly being TRBD1 (5 bases). The V gene's germline CDR1 is SEHNR and CDR2 FQNEAQ (reference sequence). The CDR3 contains 15 residues. V lost 1 base and J 5 bases, leaving 15 bases between the germline ends. This chain's CDR3 is CASSLDRGAVDEQYF. Written as DNA, the CDR3 is TGTGCCAGCAGCTTAGATAGGGGCGCGGTGGACGAGCAGTACTTC.

V is TRBV12-3 or TRBV12-4 and J is TRBJ1-1, with unresolved D. Trimming pared 5 bases from V and 4 bases from J, leaving 11 bases between. CDR3 length: 13 residues. The CDR3 spells CASSEDGLTEAFF. The CDR3 DNA follows: TGTGCCAGCAGTGAAGACGGGCTCACTGAAGCTTTCTTT.

The V call is TRBV9, the J call TRBJ1-2; the D gene is possibly TRBD1 (5 bases). The CDR3 covers 14 residues. The V end was cut by 2 bases, the J end by 8 bases, with 16 bases between. Looked up from germline, CDR1 is SGDLS and CDR2 is YYNGEE. The CDR3 bases are TGTGCCAGCAGCGTCGGACGAGGGGAACACGGCTACACCTTC. It is translated as CASSVGRGEHGYTF.

The CDR3 loop is CATSSSGGTDTQYF. The CDR3 DNA sequence: TGTGCCACCAGCAGTTCCGGGGGCACAGATACGCAGTATTTT. V and J are TRBV15 and TRBJ2-3; a possible D gene is TRBD2 (5 bases). CDR3 length equals 14 residues. V lost 3 bases, J lost 1 base, and 8 bases lay in between. From germline, CDR1 is LNHNV and CDR2 YYDKDF (reference sequence).

V is TRBV19 and J is TRBJ2-2, with 12 bases identical to TRBD1. There are 14 residues in the CDR3. Germline V gives CDR1 LNHDA, CDR2 SQIVND (reference sequence). Trimming took 9 bases from V and 6 from J; bases not matched to a gene: 5. CDR3 nucleotides: TGTGCCAGCGCCGGGACAGGGGGCCCCGGGGAGCTGTTTTTT. Its protein is CASAGTGGPGELFF.